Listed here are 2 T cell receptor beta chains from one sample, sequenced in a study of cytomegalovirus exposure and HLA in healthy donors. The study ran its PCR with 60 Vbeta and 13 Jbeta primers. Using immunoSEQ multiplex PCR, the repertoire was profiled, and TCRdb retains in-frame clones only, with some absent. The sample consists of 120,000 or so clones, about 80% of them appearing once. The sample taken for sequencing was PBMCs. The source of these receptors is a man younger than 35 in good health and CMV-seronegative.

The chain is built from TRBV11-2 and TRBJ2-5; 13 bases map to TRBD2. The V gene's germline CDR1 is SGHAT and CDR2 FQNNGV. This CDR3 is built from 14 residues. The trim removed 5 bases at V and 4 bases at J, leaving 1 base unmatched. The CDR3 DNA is TGTGCCAGCAGCCGGACTAGCGGGAGAGAGACCCAGTACTTC. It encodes CASSRTSGRETQYF.

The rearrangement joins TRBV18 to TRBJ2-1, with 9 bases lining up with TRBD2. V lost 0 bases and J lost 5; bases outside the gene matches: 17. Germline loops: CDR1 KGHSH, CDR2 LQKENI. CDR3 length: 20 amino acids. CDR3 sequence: CASSPPLTIKASGMDNEQFF. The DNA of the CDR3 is TGTGCCAGCTCACCACCGTTGACTATAAAGGCTAGCGGGATGGACAATGAGCAGTTCTTC.